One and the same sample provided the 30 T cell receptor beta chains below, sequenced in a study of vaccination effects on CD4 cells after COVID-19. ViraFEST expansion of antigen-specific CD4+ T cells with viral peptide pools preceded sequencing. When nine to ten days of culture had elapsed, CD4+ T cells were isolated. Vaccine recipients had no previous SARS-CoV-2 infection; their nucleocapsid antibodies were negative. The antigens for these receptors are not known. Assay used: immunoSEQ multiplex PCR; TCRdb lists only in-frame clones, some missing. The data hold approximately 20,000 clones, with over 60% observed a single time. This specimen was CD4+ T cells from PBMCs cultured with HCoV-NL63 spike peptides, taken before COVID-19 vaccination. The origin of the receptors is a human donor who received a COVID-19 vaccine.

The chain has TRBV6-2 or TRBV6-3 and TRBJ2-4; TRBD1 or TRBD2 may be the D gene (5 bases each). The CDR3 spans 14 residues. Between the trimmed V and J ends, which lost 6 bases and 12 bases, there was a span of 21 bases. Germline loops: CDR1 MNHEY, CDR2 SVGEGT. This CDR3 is CASSRPGHLEGQYF. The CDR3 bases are TGTGCCAGCAGCCGGCCCGGACACCTCGAGGGTCAGTACTTC.

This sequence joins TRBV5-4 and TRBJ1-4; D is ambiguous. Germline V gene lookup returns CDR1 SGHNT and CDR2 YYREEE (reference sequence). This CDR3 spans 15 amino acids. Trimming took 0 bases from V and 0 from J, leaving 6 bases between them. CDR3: CASSLAGATNEKLFF. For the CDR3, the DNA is TGTGCCAGCAGCTTGGCAGGTGCAACTAATGAAAAACTGTTTTTT.

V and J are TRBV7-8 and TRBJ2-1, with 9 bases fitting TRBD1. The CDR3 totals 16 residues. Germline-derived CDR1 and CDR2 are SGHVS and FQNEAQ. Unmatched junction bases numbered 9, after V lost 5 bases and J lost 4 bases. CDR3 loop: CASSLQPGQGYNEQFF. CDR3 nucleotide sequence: TGTGCCAGCAGCCTCCAACCGGGACAGGGTTACAATGAGCAGTTCTTC.

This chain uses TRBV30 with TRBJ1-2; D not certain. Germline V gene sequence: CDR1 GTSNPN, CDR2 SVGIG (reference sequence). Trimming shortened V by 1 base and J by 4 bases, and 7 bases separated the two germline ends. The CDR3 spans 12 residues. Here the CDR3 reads CAWSDSSYGYTF. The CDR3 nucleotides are TGTGCCTGGAGTGACAGTAGCTATGGCTACACCTTC. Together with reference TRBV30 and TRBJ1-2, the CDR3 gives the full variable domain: SQTIHQWPATLVQPVGSPLSLECTVEGTSNPNLYWYRQAAGRGLQLLFYSVGIGQISSEVPQNLSASRPQDRQFILSSKKLLLSDSGFYLCAWSDSSYGYTFGSGTRLTVV.

CDR3 nucleotide sequence: TGTGCCAGCAGTCAGTTCGACAGGGAGACCACCGGGGAGCTGTTTTTT. Amino acid sequence: CASSQFDRETTGELFF. The chain has TRBV6-2 or TRBV6-3 and TRBJ2-2; TRBD1 aligns across 7 bases. V dropped 5 bases and J dropped 4; count of bases not matched to a gene: 10. The CDR3 extends over 16 amino acids. Germline values: CDR1 MNHEY, CDR2 SVGEGT.

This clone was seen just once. The CDR3 reads CASSPPSDRGRLFGDTQYF. The DNA for the CDR3 is TGTGCCAGCTCACCACCGAGTGACAGGGGAAGATTATTTGGGGATACGCAGTATTTT. V is TRBV18 and J is TRBJ2-3; 8 nucleotides agree with TRBD1. With 0 bases clipped from V and 6 bases from J, the junction kept 17 bases outside the gene matches. CDR1 and CDR2 from the germline V gene are KGHSH and LQKENI. CDR3 size: 19 residues.

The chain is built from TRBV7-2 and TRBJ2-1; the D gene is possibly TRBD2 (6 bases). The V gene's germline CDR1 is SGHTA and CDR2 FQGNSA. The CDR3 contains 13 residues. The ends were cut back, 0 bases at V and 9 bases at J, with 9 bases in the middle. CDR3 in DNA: TGTGCCAGCAGCTTAGCGGGGAGGCCTGAGCAGTTCTTC. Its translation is CASSLAGRPEQFF.

CDR3 bases: TGCGCCAGCAGCTCACTAGAGACCCAGTACTTC. Its translation is CASSSLETQYF. The chain couples TRBV5-1 to TRBJ2-5; the D is unclear. V gave up 3 bases and J gave up 4 bases, with 4 bases separating them. Germline lookup yields CDR1 SGHRS and CDR2 YFSETQ. The CDR3 consists of 11 residues.

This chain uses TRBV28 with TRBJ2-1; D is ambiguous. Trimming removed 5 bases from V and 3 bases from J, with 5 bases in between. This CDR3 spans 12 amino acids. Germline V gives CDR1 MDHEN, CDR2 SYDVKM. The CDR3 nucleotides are TGTGCCAGCAGTCCCCACTACAATGAGCAGTTCTTC. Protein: CASSPHYNEQFF.

The CDR3 DNA reads as TGTGCCAGCAGTTTACGGGGACAGGTTGGCTATGGCTACACCTTC. As protein: CASSLRGQVGYGYTF. This chain uses TRBV27 with TRBJ1-2; 8 positions agree with TRBD1. Germline CDR1 MNHEY, CDR2 SMNVEV (reference sequence). The V gene end was trimmed by 2 bases and the J gene end by 4 bases; junction bases not matched to a gene: 6. The CDR3 covers 15 residues.

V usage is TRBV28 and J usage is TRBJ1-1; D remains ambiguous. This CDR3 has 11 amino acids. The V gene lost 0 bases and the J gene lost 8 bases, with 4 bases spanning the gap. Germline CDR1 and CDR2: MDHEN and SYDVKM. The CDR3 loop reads CASSLWEEAFF. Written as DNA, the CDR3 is TGTGCCAGCAGTTTATGGGAAGAAGCTTTCTTT.

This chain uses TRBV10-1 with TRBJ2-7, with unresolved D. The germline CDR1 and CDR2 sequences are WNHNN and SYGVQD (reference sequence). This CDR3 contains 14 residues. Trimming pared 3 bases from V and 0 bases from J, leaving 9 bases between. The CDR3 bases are TGCGCCAGCAGTGATCGTACCGCCTCCTACGAGCAGTACTTC. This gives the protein CASSDRTASYEQYF.

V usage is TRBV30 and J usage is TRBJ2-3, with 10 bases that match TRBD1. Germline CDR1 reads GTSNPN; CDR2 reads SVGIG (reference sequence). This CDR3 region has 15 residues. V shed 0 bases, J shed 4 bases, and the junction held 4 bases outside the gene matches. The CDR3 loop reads CAWSVPGQGSDTQYF. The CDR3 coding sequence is TGTGCCTGGAGTGTACCGGGACAGGGGTCAGATACGCAGTATTTT.

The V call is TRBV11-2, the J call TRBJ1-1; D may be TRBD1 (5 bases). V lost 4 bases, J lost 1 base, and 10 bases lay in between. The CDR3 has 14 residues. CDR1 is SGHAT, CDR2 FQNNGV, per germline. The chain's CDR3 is CASSSQAPNTEAFF. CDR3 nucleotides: TGTGCCAGCAGCTCACAGGCTCCGAACACTGAAGCTTTCTTT.

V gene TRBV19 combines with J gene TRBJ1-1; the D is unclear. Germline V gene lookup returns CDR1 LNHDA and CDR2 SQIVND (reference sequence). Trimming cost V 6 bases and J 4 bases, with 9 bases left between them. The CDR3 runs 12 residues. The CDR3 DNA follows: TGTGCCAGTAGCCCACTGGGCACTGAAGCTTTCTTT. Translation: CASSPLGTEAFF. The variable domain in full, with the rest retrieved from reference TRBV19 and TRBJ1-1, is DGGITQSPKYLFRKEGQNVTLSCEQNLNHDAMYWYRQDPGQGLRLIYYSQIVNDFQKGDIAEGYSVSREKKESFPLTVTSAQKNPTAFYLCASSPLGTEAFFGQGTRLTVV.

CDR3 DNA sequence: TGTGCCAGCACCCAGGGGGCGAATTCACCCCTCCACTTT. Amino acids: CASTQGANSPLHF. The V call is TRBV2, the J call TRBJ1-6; 8 bases are shared with TRBD1. The junction had 3 bases not matched to a gene; V was cut back by 7 bases and J by 7 bases. Germline CDR1 SNHLY, CDR2 FYNNEI. This CDR3 spans 13 amino acids.

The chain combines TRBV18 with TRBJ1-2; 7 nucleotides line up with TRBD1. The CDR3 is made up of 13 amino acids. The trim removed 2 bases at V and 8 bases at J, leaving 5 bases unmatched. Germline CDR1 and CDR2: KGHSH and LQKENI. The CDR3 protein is CASSPEGAGGYTF. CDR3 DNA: TGTGCCAGCTCACCAGAGGGGGCGGGCGGCTACACCTTC.

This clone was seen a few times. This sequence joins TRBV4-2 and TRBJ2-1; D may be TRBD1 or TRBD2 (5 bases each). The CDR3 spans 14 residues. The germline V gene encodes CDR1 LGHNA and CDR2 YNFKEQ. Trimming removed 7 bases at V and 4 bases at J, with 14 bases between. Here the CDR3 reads CASTPGTVYNEQFF. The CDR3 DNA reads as TGTGCCAGCACCCCCGGGACGGTATACAATGAGCAGTTCTTC.

The chain's CDR3 is CASSLGTKSYEQYF. CDR3 coding DNA: TGTGCCAGCAGCCTCGGGACTAAGTCCTACGAGCAGTACTTC. The chain joins TRBV5-4 to TRBJ2-7; 7 bases are a match to TRBD2. CDR3 length: 14 residues. The junction had 5 bases not matched to a gene; V was cut back by 4 bases and J by 1 base. Looked up from germline, CDR1 is SGHNT and CDR2 is YYREEE (reference sequence).

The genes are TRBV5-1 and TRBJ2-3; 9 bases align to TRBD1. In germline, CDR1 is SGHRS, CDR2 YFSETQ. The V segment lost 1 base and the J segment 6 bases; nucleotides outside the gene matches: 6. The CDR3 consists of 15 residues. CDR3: CASSLTGGTGDTQYF. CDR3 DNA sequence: TGCGCCAGCAGCTTGACAGGGGGCACTGGGGATACGCAGTATTTT.

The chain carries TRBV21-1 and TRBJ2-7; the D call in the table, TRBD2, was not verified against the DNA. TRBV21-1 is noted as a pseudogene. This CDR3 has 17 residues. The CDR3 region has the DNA TGTGCCAGCAGCAATCGTGTGTTTCGGGGGAGGTGCCACGAGCAGTACTTC. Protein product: CASSNRVFRGRCHEQYF.

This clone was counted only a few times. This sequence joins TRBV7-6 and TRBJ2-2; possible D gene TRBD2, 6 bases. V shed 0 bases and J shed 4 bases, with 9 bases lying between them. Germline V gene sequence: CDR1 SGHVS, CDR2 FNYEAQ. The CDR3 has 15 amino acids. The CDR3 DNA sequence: TGTGCCAGCAGCTTAGCCGGGGGAGGCACCGGGGAGCTGTTTTTT. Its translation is CASSLAGGGTGELFF. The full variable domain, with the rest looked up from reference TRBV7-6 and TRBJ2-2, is GAGVSQSPRYKVTKRGQDVALRCDPISGHVSLYWYRQALGQGPEFLTYFNYEAQQDKSGLPNDRFSAERPEGSISTLTIQRTEQRDSAMYRCASSLAGGGTGELFFGEGSRLTVL.

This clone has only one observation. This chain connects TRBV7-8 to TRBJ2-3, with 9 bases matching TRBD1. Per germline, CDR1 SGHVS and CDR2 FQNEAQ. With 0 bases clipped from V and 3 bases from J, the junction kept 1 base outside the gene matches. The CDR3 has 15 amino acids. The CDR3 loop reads CASSLAGQGTDTQYF. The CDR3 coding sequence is TGTGCCAGCAGCTTAGCGGGACAGGGTACAGATACGCAGTATTTT. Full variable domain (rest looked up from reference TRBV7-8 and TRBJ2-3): GAGVSQSPRYKVAKRGQDVALRCDPISGHVSLFWYQQALGQGPEFLTYFQNEAQLDKSGLPSDRFFAERPEGSVSTLKIQRTQQEDSAVYLCASSLAGQGTDTQYFGPGTRLTVL.

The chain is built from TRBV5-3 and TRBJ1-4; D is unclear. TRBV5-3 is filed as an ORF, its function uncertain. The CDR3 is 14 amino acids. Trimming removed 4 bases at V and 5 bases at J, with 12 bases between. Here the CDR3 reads CARSPGGRNEKLFF. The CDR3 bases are TGTGCCAGAAGCCCGGGAGGTAGGAATGAAAAACTGTTTTTT.

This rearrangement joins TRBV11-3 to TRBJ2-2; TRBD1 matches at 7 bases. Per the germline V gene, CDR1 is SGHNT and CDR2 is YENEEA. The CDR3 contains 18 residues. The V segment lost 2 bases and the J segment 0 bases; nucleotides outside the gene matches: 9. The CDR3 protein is CASSLSRIGGPNTGELFF. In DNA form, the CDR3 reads TGTGCCAGCAGCTTATCTCGTATAGGGGGCCCGAACACCGGGGAGCTGTTTTTT.

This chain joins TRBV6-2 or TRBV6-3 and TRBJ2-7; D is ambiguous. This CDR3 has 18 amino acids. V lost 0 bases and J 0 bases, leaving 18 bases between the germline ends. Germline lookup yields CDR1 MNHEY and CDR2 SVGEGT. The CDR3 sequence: CASSYSIRPEKYSYEQYF. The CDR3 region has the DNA TGTGCCAGCAGTTACTCGATCCGGCCAGAAAAATACTCCTACGAGCAGTACTTC.

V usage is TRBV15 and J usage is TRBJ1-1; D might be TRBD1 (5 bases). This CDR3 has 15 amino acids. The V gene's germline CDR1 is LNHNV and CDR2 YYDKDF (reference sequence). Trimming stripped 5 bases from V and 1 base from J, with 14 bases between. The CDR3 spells CATSLASTGNTEAFF. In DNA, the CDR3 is TGTGCCACCAGCTTGGCCTCCACAGGGAACACTGAAGCTTTCTTT.

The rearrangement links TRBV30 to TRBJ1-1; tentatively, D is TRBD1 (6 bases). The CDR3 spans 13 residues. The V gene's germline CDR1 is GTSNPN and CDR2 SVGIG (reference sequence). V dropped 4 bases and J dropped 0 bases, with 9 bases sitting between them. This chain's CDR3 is CAWTGQMNTEAFF. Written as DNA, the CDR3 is TGTGCCTGGACTGGACAGATGAACACTGAAGCTTTCTTT. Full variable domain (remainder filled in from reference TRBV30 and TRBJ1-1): SQTIHQWPATLVQPVGSPLSLECTVEGTSNPNLYWYRQAAGRGLQLLFYSVGIGQISSEVPQNLSASRPQDRQFILSSKKLLLSDSGFYLCAWTGQMNTEAFFGQGTRLTVV.

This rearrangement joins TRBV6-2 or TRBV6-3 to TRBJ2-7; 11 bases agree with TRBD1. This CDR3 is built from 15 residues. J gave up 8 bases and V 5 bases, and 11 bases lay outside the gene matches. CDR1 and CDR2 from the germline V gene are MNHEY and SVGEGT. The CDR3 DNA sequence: TGTGCCAGCAGTCGACCGGGGACAGGGGGTTCAAAGCAGTACTTC. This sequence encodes CASSRPGTGGSKQYF.

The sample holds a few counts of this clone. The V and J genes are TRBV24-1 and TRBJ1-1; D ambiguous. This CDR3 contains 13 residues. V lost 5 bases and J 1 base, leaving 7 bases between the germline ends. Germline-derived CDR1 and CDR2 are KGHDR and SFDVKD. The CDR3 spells CATSAGKNTEAFF. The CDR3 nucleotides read TGTGCCACCAGTGCTGGAAAGAACACTGAAGCTTTCTTT.